This TCR beta chain appears in the sequencing data of a study of blood T cells in healthy people across ages (dated by TCRdb to about 2015). Notes on the research overall: In model experiments, template switching captured about one uniquely barcoded TCR beta cDNA molecule for every two T cells. To avoid experimental bias, donors of different ages were distributed randomly across sequencing lanes. Four age groups were formed from the donors: young (average roughly 15 years), middle-aged (approximately 40), aged (62) and long-lived (around 82). Two additional independent replicas of 1 million unique cDNA reads from the same blood draw were analyzed for two donors (one aged 18 to 29 and one aged 80 or older). Age-related changes in TCR beta repertoire diversity were measured in the study by deep sequencing normalized with unique cDNA molecular identifiers. Study-level results and caveats: Because profiling used bulk unsorted PBMCs, naive and antigen-experienced compartments could not be compared conclusively. A strong correlation was found between observed TCR beta diversity and the percentage of naive T cells measured by flow cytometry. Total diversity estimates from one million sequenced T cells were considered lower bounds and underestimates. Compared with the aged group, the long-lived group had more naive CD4+ T cells, fewer expanded clones and increased TCR diversity, a pattern suggesting age selection. Because the CMV infection status of the donors was unknown, age-related changes in expanded clonotypes may potentially have been confounded. As age increased, observed TCR beta diversity per million T cells dropped in a roughly linear way, and a significant reduction was already evident by age 40.

CDR1 SQVTM and CDR2 ANQGSEA are derived from the germline V gene. Deletion took 6 bases off V and 7 bases off J, with a span of 10 bases between the germline ends. Its CDR3 holds 11 amino acids, cysteine through phenylalanine. The only DNA kept is the CDR3, 33 bases in frame from the first base. Libraries were prepared through 5' RACE. Sequencing took place on an Illumina HiSeq 2500. A second PCR of about 7 to 12 cycles was run with a J-beta primer mix and a sample-barcoded 5' primer. A template-switch 5' adaptor carrying 12 random nucleotides introduced a unique molecular identifier onto each TCR beta cDNA molecule. Each sample yielded at least 2.5 million CDR3-containing paired-end reads. All of the RNA was converted into first-strand cDNA using the Mint cDNA synthesis kit, with a TRBC-specific oligonucleotide serving as the primer. Following uracil-DNA glycosylase treatment, a first 18-cycle PCR with universal primers M1SS and BC2_uni_R was performed on all cDNA. As for the original processing: For normalization, 1 million high-quality reads were randomly selected from each sample, with every read carrying a distinct molecular identifier. Instead of being binned into consensus sequences, reads that shared molecular identifiers were thrown out. CDR3 identification, clonotype clustering and error correction used MiTCR with a Q25 quality threshold and the strictest error-elimination algorithm. Lower-bound total TCR beta diversity was estimated with a nonparametric unseen species model using Euler transformation. Using fastp at Q25 and MiXCR, TCRdb reprocessed the public reads and kept productive beta chains. Identical CDR3 protein sequences are pooled into one entry, listed with their most common genes and DNA. These V and J calls rely on TCRdb rather than the paper's analysis. Present in this sample are about 900,000 distinct CDR3 sequences, 62% of which were seen just once. 25% to 35% of the sample comes from the top ten.

The approximately 39 donors, aged 6 to 90 years, were systemically healthy Caucasian individuals from Russia. Approximately 10 milliliters of peripheral blood were collected from each donor into EDTA-treated Vacutainer tubes. Ficoll-Paque density-gradient centrifugation was used to isolate PBMCs, with at least 6 million per sample. Total RNA was extracted from PBMCs with Trizol reagent, with at least 6 micrograms obtained per sample. Naive CD45RAhigh/CD27high T cell percentages were measured by flow cytometry on a PBMC aliquot from every donor. Comments on this clonotype: Its specific antigen is unknown. Base-call qualities are not available, and no considerably larger clone is one nucleotide away.

This TCR was recovered from a man between 25 and 39 years old in good health. The rearranged chain carries TRBV29-1 and TRBJ2-4, with TRBD1 perhaps the D gene, on 6 matching bases. Sequenced: blood. The nucleotide sequence is given as TGCAGCGTCGTTCAGGGGAACATTCAGTACTTC. Translation gives CSVVQGNIQYF.